A single T cell receptor beta chain is shown here with its context. This clone's antigen is unknown. No quality values exist for individual bases; no much larger clone is one base distant. The immunoSEQ Assay was the method used to sequence TCRbeta CDR3 regions. After extraction, genomic DNA underwent amplification by bias-controlled multiplex PCR, followed by high-throughput sequencing. As for how the authors treated the data: To quantify the absolute abundance of every unique TCRbeta CDR3 region, sequences were collapsed and filtered. T cell fraction was estimated by normalizing TCRbeta template counts to usable DNA, which was measured by amplifying reference genes present in all nucleated cells. Repertoire TCRs were annotated as SARS-CoV-2-specific by exact matching of V gene, CDR3 amino acid sequence and J gene to a known reactive TCR set. The reference SARS-CoV-2 TCR set was derived from MIRA and filtered for enrichment in COVID-19-positive ImmuneCODE repertoires, a step that removed public or cross-reactive TCRs. Using the MIRA antigens, annotated TCRs were further analysed by specific ORF or by position within an ORF. Breadth was defined as the number of annotated unique rearrangements divided by the total number of unique productive rearrangements, and depth was defined as the summed frequency of the annotated unique rearrangements. Two-sided Wilcoxon rank-sum tests were applied when comparing TCR breadth between groups. In its TCRdb copy, this immuneACCESS table keeps in-frame sequences only and misses some clones. Where compared with another copy, unresolved V genes explain less than half of these, and the others have no known cause. V, J and clone size reflect that table, while D and trimming were determined from the DNA. Present in this sample are 380,000 or so clones, 83% of which were seen just once. About 7.4% of the sample is in the top ten clones.

This entry belongs to a study of Ad26.COV2.S vaccination and SARS-CoV-2 variants (TCRdb year 2021). Background on the whole study: Donors in the vaccine arm were drawn from COV1001, a multicentre, randomized, double-blind, placebo-controlled phase I-IIa trial testing Ad26.COV2.S in healthy adults. Ad26.COV2.S was administered intramuscularly at 5 x 10^10 or 1 x 10^11 viral particles, either as a single shot or as two shots given 56 days apart. TCRbeta repertoire sequencing served as the tool for gauging how specific and how broad the SARS-CoV-2-reactive T cell receptors were following Ad26.COV2.S vaccination. A total of around 32 samples were included in the TCR-sequenced set, comprising some 20 Ad26.COV2.S vaccine recipients, 5 placebo recipients and 8 SARS-CoV-2 convalescent individuals. Participants in the trial were split at random into five groups of five each, receiving low-dose or high-dose Ad26.COV2.S once or twice, or else placebo on both occasions. Investigators did not know the trial group allocation while performing experiments and assessing outcomes. The paper's findings and limits, for the study overall: It was noted by the authors that total T cell responses may have been underestimated by the TCR breadth and depth analyses. The study lacked the statistical power to compare responses across vaccine doses or regimens. Compared with placebo recipients, Ad26.COV2.S recipients showed higher spike-specific TCR breadth (P = 0.0014). Substantial breadth of spike-specific CD8+ and CD4+ T cell responses was reported after vaccination. Vaccine and placebo recipients had comparable non-spike TCR breadth, which fits with the vaccine containing only spike.

From its cysteine to its phenylalanine, the CDR3 spans 15 amino acids. Only CDR3 DNA remains: 45 bases, in frame from the first base. The trim is 6 bases for V and 3 bases for J, with a gap of 17 bases between the germline ends. The germline V gene gives CDR1 as SNHLY and CDR2 as FYNNEI. The intended sense of this specimen's treatment or condition label: approximately 18 received Ad26.COV2.S at low or high dose, single or two shots; about 5 received placebo; per-sample allocation not given. Repertoires of vaccine and placebo recipients were sequenced from samples collected on day 63 after the first injection. Cohort 1b enrolled roughly 25 adults aged 18-55 years at a single site in Boston, USA, between 29 July and 7 August 2020. Ad26.COV2.S was a replication-incompetent adenovirus type 26 vector expressing a prefusion-stabilized SARS-CoV-2 spike protein from the original Wuhan strain.

The input for sequencing was peripheral blood, taken in a trial of Ad26.COV2.S vaccine versus placebo. In this chain, TRBV2 is recombined with TRBJ1-1; the D gene remains uncertain. This TCR came from a person aged 18-60 years who received the Ad26.COV2.S COVID-19 vaccine or a placebo. The sequenced DNA is TGTGCCAGCAGGCGCGTATCAGGCGGGGACACTGAAGCTTTCTTT. Translated, this is CASRRVSGGDTEAFF. With the portions outside the CDR3 filled from the reference TRBV2 and TRBJ1-1 genes, the complete variable region becomes EPEVTQTPSHQVTQMGQEVILRCVPISNHLYFYWYRQILGQKVEFLVSFYNNEISEKSEIFDDQFSVERPDGSNFTLKIRSTKLEDSAMYFCASRRVSGGDTEAFFGQGTRLTVV.